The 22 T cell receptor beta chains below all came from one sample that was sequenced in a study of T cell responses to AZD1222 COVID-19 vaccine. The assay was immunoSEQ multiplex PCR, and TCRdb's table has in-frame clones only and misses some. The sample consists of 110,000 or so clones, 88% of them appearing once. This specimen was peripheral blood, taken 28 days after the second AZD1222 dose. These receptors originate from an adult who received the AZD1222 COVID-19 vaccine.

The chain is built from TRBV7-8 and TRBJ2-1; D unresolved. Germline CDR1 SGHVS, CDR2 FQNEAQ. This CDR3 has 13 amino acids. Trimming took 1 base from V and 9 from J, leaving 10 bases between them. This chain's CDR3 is CASSLVQKGEQFF. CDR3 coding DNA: TGTGCCAGCAGCTTAGTACAGAAAGGTGAGCAGTTCTTC.

The CDR3 loop reads CASSRDRVWEQYF. Written as DNA, the CDR3 is TGTGCCAGCTCACGCGACAGGGTTTGGGAGCAGTACTTC. The chain recombines TRBV18 with TRBJ2-7; 7 bases line up with TRBD1. CDR1 is KGHSH, CDR2 LQKENI, per germline. V was pared by 4 bases and J by 7 bases, with 7 bases of the junction left unmatched. The CDR3 is made up of 13 amino acids.

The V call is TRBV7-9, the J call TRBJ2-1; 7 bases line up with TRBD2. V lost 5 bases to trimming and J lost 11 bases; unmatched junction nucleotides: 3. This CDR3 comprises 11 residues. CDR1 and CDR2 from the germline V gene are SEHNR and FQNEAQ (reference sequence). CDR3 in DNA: TGTGCCAGCAGCCGGGACTACCAGCAGTTCTTC. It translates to CASSRDYQQFF.

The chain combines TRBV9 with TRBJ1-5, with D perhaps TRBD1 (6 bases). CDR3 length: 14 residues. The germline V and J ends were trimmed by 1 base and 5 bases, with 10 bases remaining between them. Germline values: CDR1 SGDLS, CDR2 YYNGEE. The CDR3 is CASSVTGNHQPQHF. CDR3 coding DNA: TGTGCCAGCAGCGTAACAGGGAACCATCAGCCCCAGCATTTT.

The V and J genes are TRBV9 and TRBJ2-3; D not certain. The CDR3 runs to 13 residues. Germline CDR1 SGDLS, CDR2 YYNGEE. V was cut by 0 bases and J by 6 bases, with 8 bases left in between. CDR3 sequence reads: CASSVDGRDTQYF. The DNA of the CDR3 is TGTGCCAGCAGCGTAGATGGGCGTGATACGCAGTATTTT.

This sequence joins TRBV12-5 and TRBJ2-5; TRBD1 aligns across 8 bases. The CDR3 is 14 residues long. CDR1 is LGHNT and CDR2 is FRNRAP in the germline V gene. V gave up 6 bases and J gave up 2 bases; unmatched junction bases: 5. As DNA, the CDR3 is TGTGCTAGTGGCCCTCAGGGGGCTCAAGAGACCCAGTACTTC. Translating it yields CASGPQGAQETQYF.

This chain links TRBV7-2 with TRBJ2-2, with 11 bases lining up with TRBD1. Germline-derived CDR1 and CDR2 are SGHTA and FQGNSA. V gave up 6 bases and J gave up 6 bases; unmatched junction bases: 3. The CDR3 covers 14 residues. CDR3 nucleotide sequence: TGTGCCAGCAGTCGGACAGGGGGCCCCGGGGAGCTGTTTTTT. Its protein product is CASSRTGGPGELFF.

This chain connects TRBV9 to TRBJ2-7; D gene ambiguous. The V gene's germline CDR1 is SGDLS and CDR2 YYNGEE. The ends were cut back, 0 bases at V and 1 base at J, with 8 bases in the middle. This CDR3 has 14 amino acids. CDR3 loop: CASSVEGDSYEQYF. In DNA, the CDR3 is TGTGCCAGCAGCGTAGAAGGCGATTCCTACGAGCAGTACTTC.

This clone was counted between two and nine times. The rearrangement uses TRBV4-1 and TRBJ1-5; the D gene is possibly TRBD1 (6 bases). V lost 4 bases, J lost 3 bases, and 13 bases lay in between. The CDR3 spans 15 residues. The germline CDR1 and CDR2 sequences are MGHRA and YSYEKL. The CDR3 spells CASSLQWGPNQPQHF. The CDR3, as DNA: TGCGCCAGCAGCCTACAGTGGGGGCCCAATCAGCCCCAGCATTTT.

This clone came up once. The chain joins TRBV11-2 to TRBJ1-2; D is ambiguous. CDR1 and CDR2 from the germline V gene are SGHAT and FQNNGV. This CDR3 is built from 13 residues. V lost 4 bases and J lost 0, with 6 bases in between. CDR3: CASSSTTNYGYTF. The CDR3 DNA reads TGTGCCAGCAGCTCCACTACTAACTATGGCTACACCTTC.

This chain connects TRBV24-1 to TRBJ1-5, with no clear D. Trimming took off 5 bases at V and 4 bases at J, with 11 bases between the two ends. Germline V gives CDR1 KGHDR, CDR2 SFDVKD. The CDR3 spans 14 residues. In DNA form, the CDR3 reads TGTGCCACCAGTGGGAGGGATCCAAATCAGCCCCAGCATTTT. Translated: CATSGRDPNQPQHF.

Written as DNA, the CDR3 is TGCGCCAGCAGCCAAATACAGGGTATCGAAAAACTGTTTTTT. This sequence encodes CASSQIQGIEKLFF. The rearrangement links TRBV4-1 to TRBJ1-4; D is perhaps TRBD1 (6 bases). The CDR3 spans 14 residues. The germline CDR1 and CDR2 sequences are MGHRA and YSYEKL. With 2 bases removed from V and 8 bases from J, the gap between germline ends came to 12 bases.

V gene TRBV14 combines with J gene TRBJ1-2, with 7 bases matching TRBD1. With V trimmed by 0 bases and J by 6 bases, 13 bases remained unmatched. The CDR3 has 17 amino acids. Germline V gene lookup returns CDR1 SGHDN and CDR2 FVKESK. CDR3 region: CASSQEGQRPTRDGYTF. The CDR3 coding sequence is TGTGCCAGCAGCCAAGAGGGACAGCGTCCAACTCGAGATGGCTACACCTTC.

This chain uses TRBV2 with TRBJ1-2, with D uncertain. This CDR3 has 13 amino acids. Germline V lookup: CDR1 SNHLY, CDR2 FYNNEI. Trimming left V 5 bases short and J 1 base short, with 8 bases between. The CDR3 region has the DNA TGTGCCAGCAGTTCCGGCTTTAACTATGGCTACACCTTC. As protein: CASSSGFNYGYTF.

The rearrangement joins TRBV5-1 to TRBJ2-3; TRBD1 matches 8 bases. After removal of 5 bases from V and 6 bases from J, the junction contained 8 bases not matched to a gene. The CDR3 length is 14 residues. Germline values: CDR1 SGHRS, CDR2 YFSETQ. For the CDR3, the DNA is TGCGCCAGCAGTCGGCAGGGGGCAGGCGATACGCAGTATTTT. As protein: CASSRQGAGDTQYF. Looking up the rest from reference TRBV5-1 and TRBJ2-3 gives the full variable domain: KAGVTQTPRYLIKTRGQQVTLSCSPISGHRSVSWYQQTPGQGLQFLFEYFSETQRNKGNFPGRFSGRQFSNSRSEMNVSTLELGDSALYLCASSRQGAGDTQYFGPGTRLTVL.

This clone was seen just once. The CDR3: CASSYEAGVEAFF. As DNA, the CDR3 is TGTGCCAGCAGTTACGAGGCAGGCGTCGAAGCTTTCTTT. The V and J genes are TRBV6-2 or TRBV6-3 and TRBJ1-1; no clear D gene. The CDR3 is made up of 13 amino acids. V lost 2 bases and J lost 8, with 12 bases in between. Per germline, CDR1 MNHEY and CDR2 SVGEGT.

CDR3 region: CASSFRTGVGNTIYF. CDR3 sequence (DNA): TGTGCCAGCAGCTTCCGGACAGGGGTTGGAAACACCATATATTTT. This chain uses TRBV11-2 with TRBJ1-3, with 9 nucleotides matching TRBD1. CDR3 length: 15 amino acids. V was pared by 3 bases and J by 3 bases, with 3 bases of the junction left unmatched. Germline loops: CDR1 SGHAT, CDR2 FQNNGV.

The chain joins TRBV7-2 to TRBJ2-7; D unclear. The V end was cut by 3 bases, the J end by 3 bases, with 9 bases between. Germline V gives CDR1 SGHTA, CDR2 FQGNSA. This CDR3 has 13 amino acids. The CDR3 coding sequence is TGTGCCAGCAGCTTTCAGGCTAGCTACGAGCAGTACTTC. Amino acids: CASSFQASYEQYF.

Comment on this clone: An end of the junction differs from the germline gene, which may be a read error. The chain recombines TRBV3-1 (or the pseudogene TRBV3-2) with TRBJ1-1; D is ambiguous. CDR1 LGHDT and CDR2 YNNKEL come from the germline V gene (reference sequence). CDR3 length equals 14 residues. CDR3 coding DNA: TGTGCCAGCACCCAAGATGGGGTAAACACTGAAGCTTTCTTT. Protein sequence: CASTQDGVNTEAFF.

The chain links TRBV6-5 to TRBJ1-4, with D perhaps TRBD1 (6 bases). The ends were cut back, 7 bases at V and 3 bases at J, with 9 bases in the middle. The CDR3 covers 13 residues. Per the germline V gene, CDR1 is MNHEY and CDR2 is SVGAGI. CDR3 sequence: CASMRTANEKLFF. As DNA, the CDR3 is TGTGCCAGCATGAGGACAGCTAATGAAAAACTGTTTTTT.

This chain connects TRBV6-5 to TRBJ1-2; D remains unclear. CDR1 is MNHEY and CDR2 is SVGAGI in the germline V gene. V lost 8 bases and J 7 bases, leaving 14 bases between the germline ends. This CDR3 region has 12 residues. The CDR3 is CASYPGSGGYTF. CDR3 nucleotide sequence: TGTGCCAGCTATCCCGGATCGGGTGGCTACACCTTC.

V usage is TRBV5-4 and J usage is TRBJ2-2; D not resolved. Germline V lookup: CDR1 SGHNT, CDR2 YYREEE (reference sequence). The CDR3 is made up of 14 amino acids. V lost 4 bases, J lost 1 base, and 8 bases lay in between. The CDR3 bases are TGTGCCAGCAGCGTGGACGGGAACACCGGGGAGCTGTTTTTT. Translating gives CASSVDGNTGELFF.